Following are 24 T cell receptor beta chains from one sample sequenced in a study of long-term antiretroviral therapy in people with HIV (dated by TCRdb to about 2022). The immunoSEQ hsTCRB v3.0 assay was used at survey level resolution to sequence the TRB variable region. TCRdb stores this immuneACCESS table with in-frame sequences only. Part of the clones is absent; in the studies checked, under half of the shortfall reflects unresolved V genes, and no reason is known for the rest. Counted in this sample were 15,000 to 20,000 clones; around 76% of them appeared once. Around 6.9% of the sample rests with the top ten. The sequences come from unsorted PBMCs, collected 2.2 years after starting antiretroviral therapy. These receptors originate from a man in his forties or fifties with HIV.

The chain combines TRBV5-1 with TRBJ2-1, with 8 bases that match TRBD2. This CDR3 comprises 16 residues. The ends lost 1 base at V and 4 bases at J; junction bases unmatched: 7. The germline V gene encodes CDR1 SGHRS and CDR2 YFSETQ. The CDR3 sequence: CASSLNAGGGYNEQFF. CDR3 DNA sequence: TGCGCCAGCAGCTTGAACGCGGGAGGTGGGTACAATGAGCAGTTCTTC.

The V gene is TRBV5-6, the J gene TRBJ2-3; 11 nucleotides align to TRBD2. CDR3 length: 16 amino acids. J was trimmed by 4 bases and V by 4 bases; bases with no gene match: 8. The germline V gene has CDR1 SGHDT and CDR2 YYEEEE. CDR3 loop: CASSLTSGSLADTQYF. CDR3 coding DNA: TGTGCCAGCAGCCTCACTAGCGGGAGTTTGGCAGATACGCAGTATTTT.

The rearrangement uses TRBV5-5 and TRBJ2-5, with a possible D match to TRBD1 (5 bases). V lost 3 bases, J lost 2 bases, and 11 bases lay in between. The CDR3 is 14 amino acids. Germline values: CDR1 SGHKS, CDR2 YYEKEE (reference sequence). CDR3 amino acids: CASSYTGLQETQYF. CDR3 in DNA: TGTGCCAGCAGCTATACAGGTTTACAAGAGACCCAGTACTTC.

CDR3 in amino acids: CASSLLGLDTQYF. In nucleotides, the CDR3 is TGTGCCAGCAGCTTACTCGGACTGGATACGCAGTATTTT. The chain employs TRBV7-2 and TRBJ2-3; possibly TRBD2 for D (5 bases). The CDR3 runs to 13 residues. The germline V and J ends were trimmed by 2 bases and 6 bases, with 9 bases remaining between them. Germline CDR1 SGHTA, CDR2 FQGNSA.

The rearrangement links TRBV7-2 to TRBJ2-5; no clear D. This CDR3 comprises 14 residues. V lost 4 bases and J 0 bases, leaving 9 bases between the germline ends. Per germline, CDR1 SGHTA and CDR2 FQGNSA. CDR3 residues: CASSSGPYQETQYF. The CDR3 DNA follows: TGTGCCAGCAGCTCCGGGCCGTACCAAGAGACCCAGTACTTC.

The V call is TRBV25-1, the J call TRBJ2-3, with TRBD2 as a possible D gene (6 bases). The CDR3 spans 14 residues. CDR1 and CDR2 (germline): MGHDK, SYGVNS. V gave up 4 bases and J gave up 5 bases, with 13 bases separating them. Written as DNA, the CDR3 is TGTGCCAGCAGTGTTGGGGGAGCGGGAGATACGCAGTATTTT. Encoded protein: CASSVGGAGDTQYF. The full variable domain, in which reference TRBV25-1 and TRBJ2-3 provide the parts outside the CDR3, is EADIYQTPRYLVIGTGKKITLECSQTMGHDKMYWYQQDPGMELHLIHYSYGVNSTEKGDLSSESTVSRIRTEHFPLTLESARPSHTSQYLCASSVGGAGDTQYFGPGTRLTVL.

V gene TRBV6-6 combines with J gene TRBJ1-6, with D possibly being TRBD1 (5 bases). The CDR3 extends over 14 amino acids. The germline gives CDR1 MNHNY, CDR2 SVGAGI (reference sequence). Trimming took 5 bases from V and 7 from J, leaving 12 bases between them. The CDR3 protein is CASSHQEGNSPLHF. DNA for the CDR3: TGTGCCAGCAGTCACCAGGAGGGGAATTCACCCCTCCACTTT.

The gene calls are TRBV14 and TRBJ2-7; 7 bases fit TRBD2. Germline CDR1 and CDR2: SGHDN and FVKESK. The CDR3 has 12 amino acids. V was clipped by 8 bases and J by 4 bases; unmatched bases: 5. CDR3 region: CASGGGPYEQYF. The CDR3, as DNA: TGTGCCAGCGGGGGAGGGCCGTACGAGCAGTACTTC.

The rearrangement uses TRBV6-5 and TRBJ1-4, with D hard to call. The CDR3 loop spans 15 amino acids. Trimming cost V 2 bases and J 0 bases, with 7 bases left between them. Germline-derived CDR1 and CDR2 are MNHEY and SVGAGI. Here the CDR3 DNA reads TGTGCCAGCAGTTACCAGGAAACAACTAATGAAAAACTGTTTTTT. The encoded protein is CASSYQETTNEKLFF.

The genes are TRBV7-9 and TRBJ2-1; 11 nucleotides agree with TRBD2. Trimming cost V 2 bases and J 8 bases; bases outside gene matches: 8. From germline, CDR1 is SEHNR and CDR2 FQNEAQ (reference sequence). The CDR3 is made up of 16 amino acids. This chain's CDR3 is CASSLLAGGPFDEQFF. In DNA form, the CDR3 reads TGTGCCAGCAGCTTACTAGCGGGGGGTCCCTTCGATGAGCAGTTCTTC. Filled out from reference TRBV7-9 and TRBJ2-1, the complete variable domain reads DTGVSQNPRHKITKRGQNVTFRCDPISEHNRLYWYRQTLGQGPEFLTYFQNEAQLEKSRLLSDRFSAERPKGSFSTLEIQRTEQGDSAMYLCASSLLAGGPFDEQFFGPGTRLTVL.

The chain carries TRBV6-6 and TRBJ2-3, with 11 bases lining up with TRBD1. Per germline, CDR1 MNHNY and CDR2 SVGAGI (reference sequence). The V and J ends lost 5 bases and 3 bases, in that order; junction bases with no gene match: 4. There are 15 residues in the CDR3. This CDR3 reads CASSPWDRGTDTQYF. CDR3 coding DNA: TGTGCCAGCAGTCCCTGGGACAGGGGGACAGATACGCAGTATTTT.

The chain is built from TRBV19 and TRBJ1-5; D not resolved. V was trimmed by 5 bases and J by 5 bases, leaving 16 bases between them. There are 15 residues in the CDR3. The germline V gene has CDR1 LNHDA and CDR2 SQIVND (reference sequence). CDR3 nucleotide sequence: TGTGCCAGTAGTGGCGGCCCTTCAGCCCATCAGCCCCAGCATTTT. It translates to CASSGGPSAHQPQHF.

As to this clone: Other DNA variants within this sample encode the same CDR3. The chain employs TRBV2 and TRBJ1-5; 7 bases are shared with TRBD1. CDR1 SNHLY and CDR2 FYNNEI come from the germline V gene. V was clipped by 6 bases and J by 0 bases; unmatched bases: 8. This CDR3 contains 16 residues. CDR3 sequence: CASSAGTVYSNQPQHF. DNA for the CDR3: TGTGCCAGCAGCGCCGGGACAGTATATAGCAATCAGCCCCAGCATTTT.

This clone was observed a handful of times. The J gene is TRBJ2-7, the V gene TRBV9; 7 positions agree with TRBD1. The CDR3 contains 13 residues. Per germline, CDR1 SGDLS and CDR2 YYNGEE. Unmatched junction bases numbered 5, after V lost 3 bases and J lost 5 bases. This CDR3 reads CASSGTGQDEQYF. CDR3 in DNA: TGTGCCAGCAGCGGGACAGGCCAAGACGAGCAGTACTTC.

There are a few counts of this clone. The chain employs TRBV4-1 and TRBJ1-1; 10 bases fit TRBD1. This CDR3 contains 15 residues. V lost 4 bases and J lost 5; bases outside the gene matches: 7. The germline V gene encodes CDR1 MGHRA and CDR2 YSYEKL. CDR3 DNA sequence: TGCGCCAGCAGCCGATCAGGGACAGGGGAAACTGAAGCTTTCTTT. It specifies CASSRSGTGETEAFF.

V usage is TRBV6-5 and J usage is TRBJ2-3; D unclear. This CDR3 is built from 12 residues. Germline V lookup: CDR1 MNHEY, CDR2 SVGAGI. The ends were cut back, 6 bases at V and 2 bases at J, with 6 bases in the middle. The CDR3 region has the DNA TGTGCCAGCAGCCAGGACACAGATACGCAGTATTTT. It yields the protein CASSQDTDTQYF.

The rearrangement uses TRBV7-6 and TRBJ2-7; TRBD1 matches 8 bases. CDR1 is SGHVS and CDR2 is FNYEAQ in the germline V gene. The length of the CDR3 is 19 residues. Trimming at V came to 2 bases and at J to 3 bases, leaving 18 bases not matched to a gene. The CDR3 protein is CASSLLPGTGANVVYEQYF. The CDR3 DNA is TGTGCCAGCAGCTTACTCCCCGGGACAGGTGCTAATGTTGTCTACGAGCAGTACTTC.

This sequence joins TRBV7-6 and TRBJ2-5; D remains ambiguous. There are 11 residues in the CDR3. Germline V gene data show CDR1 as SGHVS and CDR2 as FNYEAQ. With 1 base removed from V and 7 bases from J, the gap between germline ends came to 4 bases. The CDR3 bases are TGTGCCAGCAGCTTAGGGGGGACCCAGTACTTC. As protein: CASSLGGTQYF.

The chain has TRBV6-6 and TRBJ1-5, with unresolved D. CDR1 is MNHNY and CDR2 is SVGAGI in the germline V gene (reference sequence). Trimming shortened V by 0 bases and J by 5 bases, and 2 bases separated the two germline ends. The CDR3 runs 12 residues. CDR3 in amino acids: CASSYSDQPQHF. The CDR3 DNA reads TGTGCCAGCAGTTACTCGGATCAGCCCCAGCATTTT.

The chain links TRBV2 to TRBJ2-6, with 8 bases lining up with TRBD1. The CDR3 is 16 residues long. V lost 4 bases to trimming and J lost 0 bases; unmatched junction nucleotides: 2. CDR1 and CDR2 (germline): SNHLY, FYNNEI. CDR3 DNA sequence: TGTGCCAGCAGTGCGGACAGGGCCTCTGGGGCCAACGTCCTGACTTTC. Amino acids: CASSADRASGANVLTF. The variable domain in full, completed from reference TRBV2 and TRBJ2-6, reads EPEVTQTPSHQVTQMGQEVILRCVPISNHLYFYWYRQILGQKVEFLVSFYNNEISEKSEIFDDQFSVERPDGSNFTLKIRSTKLEDSAMYFCASSADRASGANVLTFGAGSRLTVL.

The CDR3, as DNA: TGTGCCAGCTCACGGGCTCTGGGGCCGGCTGGAAACACCATATATTTT. It yields the protein CASSRALGPAGNTIYF. The chain joins TRBV18 to TRBJ1-3; a possible D gene is TRBD1 (5 bases). CDR1 is KGHSH, CDR2 LQKENI, per germline. V was pared by 4 bases and J by 2 bases, with 15 bases between. The CDR3 extends over 16 amino acids.

This CDR3 is CASSHSGLNTEAFF. CDR3 sequence (DNA): TGTGCCAGCAGTCATTCGGGCCTGAACACTGAAGCTTTCTTT. The chain recombines TRBV9 with TRBJ1-1; D gene unclear. The CDR3 has 14 residues. Germline lookup yields CDR1 SGDLS and CDR2 YYNGEE. V lost 5 bases and J 0 bases, leaving 11 bases between the germline ends.

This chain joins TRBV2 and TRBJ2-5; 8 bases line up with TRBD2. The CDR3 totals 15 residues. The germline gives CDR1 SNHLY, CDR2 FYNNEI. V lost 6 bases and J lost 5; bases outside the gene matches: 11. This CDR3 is CASRVAGTKGETQYF. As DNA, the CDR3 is TGTGCCAGCAGAGTAGCGGGAACGAAGGGGGAGACCCAGTACTTC.

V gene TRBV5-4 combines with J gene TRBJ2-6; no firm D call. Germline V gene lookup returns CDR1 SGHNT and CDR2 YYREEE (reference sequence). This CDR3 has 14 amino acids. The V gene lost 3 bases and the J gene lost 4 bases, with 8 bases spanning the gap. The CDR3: CASSSLGGANVLTF. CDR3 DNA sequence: TGTGCCAGCAGCTCCCTGGGGGGGGCCAACGTCCTGACTTTC.